The table lists the clone carrying this T cell receptor beta chain with a few counts. CD45RO-negative CD8 cells positively selected for CCR7 made up the naive population, which excluded terminally differentiated effector memory CD45RA+ cells. These data are taken from a study of shared clonotypes between healthy human individuals. The germline gives CDR1 WSHSY, CDR2 SAAADI. The CDR3 has 12 residues. V was trimmed by 4 bases and J by 3 bases, leaving 7 bases between them. Clones were sequenced by immunoSEQ multiplex PCR, and TCRdb holds only the in-frame ones, with some missing. The sample includes about 2 million clones, about 95% of them seen just once.

V and J are TRBV10-2 and TRBJ2-7; perhaps TRBD2 as D (6 bases). This clonotype was obtained from a man between 18 and 29 years old in good health. Sequenced input: naive CD8+ T cells sorted from blood. CDR3 in DNA: TGCGCCAGCAGTGGGGAGGTCTACGAGCAGTACTTC. Protein product: CASSGEVYEQYF.